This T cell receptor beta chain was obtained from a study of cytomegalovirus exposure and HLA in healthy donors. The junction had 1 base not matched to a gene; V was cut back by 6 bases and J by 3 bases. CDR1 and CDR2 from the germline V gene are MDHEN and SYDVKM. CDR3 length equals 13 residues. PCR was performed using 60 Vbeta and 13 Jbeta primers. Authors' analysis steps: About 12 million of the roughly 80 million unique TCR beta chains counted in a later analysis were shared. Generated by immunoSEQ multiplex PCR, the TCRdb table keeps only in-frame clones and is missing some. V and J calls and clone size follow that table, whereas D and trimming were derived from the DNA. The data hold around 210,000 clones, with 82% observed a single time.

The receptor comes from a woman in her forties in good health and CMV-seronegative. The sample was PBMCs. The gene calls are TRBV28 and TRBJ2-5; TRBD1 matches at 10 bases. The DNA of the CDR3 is TGTGCCAGCAGCGGGACAGGGGAAGAGACCCAGTACTTC. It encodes CASSGTGEETQYF.